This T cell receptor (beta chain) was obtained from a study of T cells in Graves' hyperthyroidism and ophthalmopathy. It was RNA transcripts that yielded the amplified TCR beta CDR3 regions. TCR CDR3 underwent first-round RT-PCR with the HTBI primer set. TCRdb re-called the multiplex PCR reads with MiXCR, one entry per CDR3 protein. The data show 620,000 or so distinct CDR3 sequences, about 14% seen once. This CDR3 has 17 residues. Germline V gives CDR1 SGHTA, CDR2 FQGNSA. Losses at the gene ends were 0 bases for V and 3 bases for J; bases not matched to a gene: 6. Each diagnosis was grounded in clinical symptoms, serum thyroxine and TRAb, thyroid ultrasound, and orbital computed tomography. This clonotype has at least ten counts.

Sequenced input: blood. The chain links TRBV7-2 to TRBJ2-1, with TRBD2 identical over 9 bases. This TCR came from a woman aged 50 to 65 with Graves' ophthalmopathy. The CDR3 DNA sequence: TGTGCCAGCAGCTTAGCGCTAGGAGCGGGAGGCTACAATGAGCAGTTCTTC. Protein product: CASSLALGAGGYNEQFF.